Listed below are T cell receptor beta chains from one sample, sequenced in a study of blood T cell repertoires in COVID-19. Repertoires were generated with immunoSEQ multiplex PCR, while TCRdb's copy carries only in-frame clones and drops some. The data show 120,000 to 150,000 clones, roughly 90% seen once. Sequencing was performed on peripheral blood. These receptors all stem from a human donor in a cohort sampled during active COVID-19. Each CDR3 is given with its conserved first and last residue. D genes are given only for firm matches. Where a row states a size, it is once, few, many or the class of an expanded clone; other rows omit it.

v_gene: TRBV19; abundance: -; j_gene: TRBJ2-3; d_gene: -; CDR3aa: CASGRYPRMSSDTQYF; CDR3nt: TGTGCCAGTGGGAGATACCCTAGGATGTCGTCAGATACGCAGTATTTT
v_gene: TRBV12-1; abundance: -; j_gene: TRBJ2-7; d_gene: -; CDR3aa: CASSPGRRQQYF; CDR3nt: TGTGCCAGCAGCCCCGGGAGGCGCCAGCAGTACTTC
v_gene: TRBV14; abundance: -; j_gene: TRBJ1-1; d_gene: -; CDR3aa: CASSPQDKNTEAFF; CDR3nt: TGTGCCAGCAGCCCTCAGGACAAGAACACTGAAGCTTTCTTT
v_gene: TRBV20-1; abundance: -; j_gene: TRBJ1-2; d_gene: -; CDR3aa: CSVARSYGYTF; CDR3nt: TGCAGTGTCGCCCGGTCGTATGGCTACACCTTC
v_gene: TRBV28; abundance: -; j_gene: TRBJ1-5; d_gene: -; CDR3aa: CASRMDRSRNQPQHF; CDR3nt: TGTGCCAGCAGGATGGACAGATCCCGCAATCAGCCCCAGCATTTT
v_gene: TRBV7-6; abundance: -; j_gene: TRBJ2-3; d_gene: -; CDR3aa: CASSAVTDTQYF; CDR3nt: TGTGCCAGCAGCGCAGTCACAGATACGCAGTATTTT
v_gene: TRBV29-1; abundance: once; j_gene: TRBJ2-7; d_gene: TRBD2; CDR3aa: CSVSEPGLADYEQYF; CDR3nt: TGCAGCGTCTCAGAACCGGGACTAGCGGACTACGAGCAGTACTTC
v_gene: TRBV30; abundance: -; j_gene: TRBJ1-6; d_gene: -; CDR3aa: CAWSLQGGNSPLHF; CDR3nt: TGTGCCTGGAGCCTACAGGGCGGGAATTCACCCCTCCACTTT
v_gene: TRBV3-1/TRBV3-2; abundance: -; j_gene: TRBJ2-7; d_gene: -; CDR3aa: CASSQIRGGEQYF; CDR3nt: TGTGCCAGCAGCCAGATCAGGGGCGGCGAGCAGTACTTC
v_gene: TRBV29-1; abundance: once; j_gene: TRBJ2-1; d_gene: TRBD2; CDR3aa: CSARTSGRKVEQFF; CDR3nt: TGCAGCGCTCGGACTAGCGGGAGAAAGGTTGAGCAGTTCTTC
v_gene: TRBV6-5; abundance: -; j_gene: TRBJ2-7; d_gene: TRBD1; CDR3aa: CASSYGTGDRGQYF; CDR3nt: TGTGCCAGCAGTTACGGGACAGGGGACCGGGGGCAGTACTTC
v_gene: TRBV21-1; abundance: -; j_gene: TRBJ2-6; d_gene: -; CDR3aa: CASSPSQLADSSGANVLTF; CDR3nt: TGTGCCAGCAGCCCCTCCCAACTAGCGGATAGCTCTGGGGCCAACGTCCTGACTTTC
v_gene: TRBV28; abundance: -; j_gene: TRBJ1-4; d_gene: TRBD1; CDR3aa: CASSAHTGAPSEKLFF; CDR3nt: TGTGCCAGCAGTGCACATACAGGGGCACCTAGTGAAAAACTGTTTTTT
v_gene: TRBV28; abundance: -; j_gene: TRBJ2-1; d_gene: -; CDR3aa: CASVGEGEQFF; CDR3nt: TGTGCCAGCGTCGGGGAAGGTGAGCAGTTCTTC
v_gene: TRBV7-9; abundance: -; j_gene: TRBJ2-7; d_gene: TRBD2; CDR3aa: CASSPPSGTSGYEQYF; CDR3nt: TGTGCCAGCAGCCCTCCAAGCGGGACTAGCGGCTACGAGCAGTACTTC
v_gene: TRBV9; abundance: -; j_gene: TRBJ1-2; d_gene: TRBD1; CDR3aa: CASSADRSFGGYTF; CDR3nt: TGTGCCAGCAGCGCGGACAGGTCCTTTGGTGGCTACACCTTC
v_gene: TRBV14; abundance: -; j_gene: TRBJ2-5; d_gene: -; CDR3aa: CASSHHVGAGRQETQYF; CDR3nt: TGTGCCAGCAGCCATCACGTTGGGGCAGGGCGCCAAGAGACCCAGTACTTC
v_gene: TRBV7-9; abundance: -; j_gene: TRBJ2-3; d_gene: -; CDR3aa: CASSLVALATDTQYF; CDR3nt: TGTGCCAGCAGCTTAGTGGCGCTAGCCACAGATACGCAGTATTTT
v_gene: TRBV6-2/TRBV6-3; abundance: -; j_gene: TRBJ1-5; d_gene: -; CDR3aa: CASSWSGDQPQHF; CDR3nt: TGTGCCAGCAGTTGGTCGGGGGATCAGCCCCAGCATTTT
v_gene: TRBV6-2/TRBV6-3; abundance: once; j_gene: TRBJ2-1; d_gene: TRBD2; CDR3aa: CASSYSSRGGNNEQFF; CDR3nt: TGTGCCAGCAGTTACTCGAGTCGCGGGGGGAACAATGAGCAGTTCTTC
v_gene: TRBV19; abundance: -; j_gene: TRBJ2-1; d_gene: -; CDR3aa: CASSIYRYNEQFF; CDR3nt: TGTGCCAGTAGTATTTACAGGTACAATGAGCAGTTCTTC
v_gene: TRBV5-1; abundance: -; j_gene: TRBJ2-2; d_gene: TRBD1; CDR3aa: CASSLGQRTGYTGELFF; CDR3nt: TGCGCCAGCAGCTTGGGTCAGAGGACAGGGTACACCGGGGAGCTGTTTTTT
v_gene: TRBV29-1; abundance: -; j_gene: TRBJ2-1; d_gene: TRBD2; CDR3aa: CSVESPGLAGSSYNEQFF; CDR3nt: TGCAGCGTTGAATCCCCGGGACTAGCGGGAAGCTCCTACAATGAGCAGTTCTTC
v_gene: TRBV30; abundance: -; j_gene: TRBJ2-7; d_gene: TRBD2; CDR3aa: CAWSTSGYEQYF; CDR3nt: TGTGCCTGGAGTACTAGCGGTTACGAGCAGTACTTC
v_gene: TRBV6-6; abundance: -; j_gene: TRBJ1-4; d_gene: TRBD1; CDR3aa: CASSYSGQNEKLFF; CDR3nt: TGTGCCAGCAGTTACTCGGGACAGAATGAAAAACTGTTTTTT
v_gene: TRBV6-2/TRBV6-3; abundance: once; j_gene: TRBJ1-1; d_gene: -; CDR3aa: CASSYSRGRAGVTEAFF; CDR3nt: TGTGCCAGCAGTTACTCGAGGGGCAGGGCGGGGGTCACTGAAGCTTTCTTT
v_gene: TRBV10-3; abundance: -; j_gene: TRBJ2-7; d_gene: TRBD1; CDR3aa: CAIRYGTGAYEQYF; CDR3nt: TGTGCCATCAGGTACGGGACAGGGGCCTACGAGCAGTACTTC
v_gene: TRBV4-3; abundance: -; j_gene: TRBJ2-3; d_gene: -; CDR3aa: CASSQDLGINTQYF; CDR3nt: TGCGCCAGCAGCCAAGATTTGGGCATCAATACGCAGTATTTT
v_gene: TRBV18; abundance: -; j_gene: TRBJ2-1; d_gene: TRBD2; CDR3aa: CASSPILGSGGLYNEQFF; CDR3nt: TGTGCCAGCTCACCAATATTAGGTAGCGGGGGGCTCTACAATGAGCAGTTCTTC
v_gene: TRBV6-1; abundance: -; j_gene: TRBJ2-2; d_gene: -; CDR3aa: CASSEAPLAGAVNTGELFF; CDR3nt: TGTGCCAGCAGTGAAGCGCCCTTAGCCGGTGCAGTAAACACCGGGGAGCTGTTTTTT
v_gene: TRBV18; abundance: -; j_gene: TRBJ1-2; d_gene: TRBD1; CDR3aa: CASSPPTDRGHGYTF; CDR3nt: TGTGCCAGCTCACCACCAACTGACAGGGGGCATGGCTACACCTTC
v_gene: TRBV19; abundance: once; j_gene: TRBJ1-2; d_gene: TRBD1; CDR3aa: CASNPTGGLYGYTF; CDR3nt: TGTGCCAGTAACCCTACAGGGGGCCTCTATGGCTACACCTTC
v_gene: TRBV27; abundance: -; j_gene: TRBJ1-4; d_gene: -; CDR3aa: CASRPRGSRVKLFF; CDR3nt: TGTGCCAGCAGACCAAGGGGAAGTCGAGTTAAACTGTTTTTT
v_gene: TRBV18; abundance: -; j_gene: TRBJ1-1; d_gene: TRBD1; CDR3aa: CASSQTGANTEAFF; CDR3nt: TGTGCCAGCTCTCAGACAGGGGCGAACACTGAAGCTTTCTTT
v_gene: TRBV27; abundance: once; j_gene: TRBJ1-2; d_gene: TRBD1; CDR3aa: CASSPRTGGSYGYTF; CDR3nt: TGTGCCAGCAGCCCCCGGACAGGGGGGTCCTATGGCTACACCTTC
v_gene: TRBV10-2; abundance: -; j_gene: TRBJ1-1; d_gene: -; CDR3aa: CASSQSGNTEAFF; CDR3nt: TGCGCCAGCAGTCAATCAGGCAACACTGAAGCTTTCTTT
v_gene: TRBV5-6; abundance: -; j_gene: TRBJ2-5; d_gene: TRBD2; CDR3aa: CASSRGDRETQYF; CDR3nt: TGTGCCAGCAGCCGGGGGGACCGTGAGACCCAGTACTTC
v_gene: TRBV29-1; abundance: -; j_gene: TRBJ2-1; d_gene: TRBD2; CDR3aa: CSVDKFTSANNEQFF; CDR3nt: TGCAGCGTTGACAAATTTACTAGCGCCAACAATGAGCAGTTCTTC
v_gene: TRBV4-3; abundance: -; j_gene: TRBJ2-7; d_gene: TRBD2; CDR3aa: CASSQDRGLAGVPYEQYF; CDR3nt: TGCGCCAGCAGCCAAGATCGGGGACTAGCGGGAGTCCCCTACGAGCAGTACTTC
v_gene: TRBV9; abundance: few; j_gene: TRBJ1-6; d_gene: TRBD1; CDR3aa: CASSVRTGSNSPLHF; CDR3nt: TGTGCCAGCAGCGTCCGGACAGGTTCTAATTCACCCCTCCACTTT